This TCR beta chain was recovered during a study of cytotoxic CD8 clonotypes in ibrutinib-treated CLL. In the study overall: By median roughly 72 months, about twelve had progressed and about 15 stayed remitted; responses had been 2 complete and approximately 24 partial. Whole-study results and caveats: Samples from sustained-remission and progressing patients were taken at different times.

Deep sequencing aimed at 1 in 200,000 to 1 in 1 million T cells' resolution. Repertoires were generated with immunoSEQ multiplex PCR, while TCRdb's copy carries only in-frame clones and drops some. Among some 310,000 clones listed, around four fifths were seen once. Concerning this clone itself: What it binds is unknown.

Trimming removed 7 bases from V and 0 bases from J, with 13 bases in between. The CDR3 is made up of 15 amino acids. CDR1 is SGHAT and CDR2 is FQNNGV in the germline V gene. The sequences come from PBMCs, collected before ibrutinib treatment. The source is a human donor with chronic lymphocytic leukemia. V is TRBV11-2 and J is TRBJ1-3, with D maybe TRBD1 (5 bases). The CDR3 nucleotides are TGTGCCAGCACCGGAACAGGCTACTCTGGAAACACCATATATTTT. Protein: CASTGTGYSGNTIYF.